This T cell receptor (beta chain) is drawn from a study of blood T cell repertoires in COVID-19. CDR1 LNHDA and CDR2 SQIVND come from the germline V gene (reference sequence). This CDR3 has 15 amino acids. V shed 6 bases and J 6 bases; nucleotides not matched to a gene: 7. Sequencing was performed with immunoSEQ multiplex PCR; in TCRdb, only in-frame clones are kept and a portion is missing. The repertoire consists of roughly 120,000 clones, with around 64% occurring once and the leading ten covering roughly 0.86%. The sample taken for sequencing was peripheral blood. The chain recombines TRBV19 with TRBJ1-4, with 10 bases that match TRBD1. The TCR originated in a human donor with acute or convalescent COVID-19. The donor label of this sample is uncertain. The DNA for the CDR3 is TGTGCCAGTAGGCGCAGACAGGGGGCATATGAAAAACTGTTTTTT. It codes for CASRRRQGAYEKLFF. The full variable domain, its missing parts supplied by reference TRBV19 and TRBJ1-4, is DGGITQSPKYLFRKEGQNVTLSCEQNLNHDAMYWYRQDPGQGLRLIYYSQIVNDFQKGDIAEGYSVSREKKESFPLTVTSAQKNPTAFYLCASRRRQGAYEKLFFGSGTQLSVL.